The text below deals with one T cell receptor beta chain. The antigen it binds to is not known. Base qualities are not recorded, but no much larger clone differs from it by a single base. CDR1 and CDR2 are drawn from the germline V gene: KGHSH, LQKENI. Trimming takes 6 bases off V and 0 bases off J; junction bases not matched to a gene: 16. Reading from cysteine to phenylalanine, the CDR3 counts 19 amino acids. Just CDR3 DNA is preserved here, 57 bases in frame from base 1. The sample is drawn from a study of beta chain features in type 1 diabetes (dated by TCRdb to the late 2010s). In the study overall: Mean age, gender distribution, total cell number and subset yield did not differ between patients and healthy donors. A total of 100 million to 110 million sorted cells were examined across all samples, and a strong correlation was observed between cell number per subset and RNA yield. The study compared TCRB repertoires of sorted circulating CD4+ T cell subsets between recently diagnosed type 1 diabetes patients and matched healthy donors. Regulatory and stem cell-like memory subsets were isolated from only 8 patients and roughly 8 healthy donors, whereas naive and central memory subsets came from all 30 or so donors. Study-wide findings and limitations: Shorter templates might have been favored by PCR, but patient and control samples were amplified and corrected together, so both groups would have been affected equally by any skew. At VDJ recombination sites, type 1 diabetes patients had fewer insertions and more deleted nucleotides, which implies abnormalities in thymic rearrangement. Because the HLA sub-analyses included only small numbers of individuals, any influence of HLA type on TCRB rearrangement was left unresolved. The naive, central memory and regulatory TCRB repertoires appeared to resemble one another more closely among patients than among healthy donors. Type 1 diabetes patients showed a moderate but significant shortening of TCRB CDR3 length in all four CD4+ subsets. Because cDNA was sequenced instead of genomic DNA, highly expressing activated cells could be over-represented, though the groups showed no difference in activation or CD3 levels.

The entire isolated RNA was reverse transcribed using the High Capacity cDNA Reverse Transcription Kit, and thus expressed TCRB transcripts were sequenced. Deep immunoSEQ sequencing was performed on naive, central memory and regulatory T cell samples, with an average of roughly 3.6 million total reads per sample. Sorted cells were lysed in RLT buffer and RNA was extracted with DNase-treated RNeasy Micro or Mini kits, depending on cell number. Each cell subset was processed separately to prevent cross-contamination, with patient and healthy donor samples processed together. Using the immunoSEQ multiplex PCR, TCRB sequences were amplified from cDNA into 87-bp fragments spanning the CDR3 region. Amplicons were sequenced on the Illumina HiSeq platform. In the paper's pipeline: Synthetic template baselines were used to correct PCR bias computationally, reads within Hamming distance 2 were collapsed, and singletons that could not be merged were discarded. Reads were aligned to IMGT to assign V, D and J genes, CDR3 length, and insertions or deletions at six rearrangement sites. Within each subset, clonotype counts were normalized to the number of sorted cells before true diversity and Gini coefficients were calculated with the tcR R package. Repertoire sharing was quantified using the overlap coefficient calculated on TCRB nucleotide sequences. Out-of-frame TCRB sequences from naive cells were analyzed as a proxy for the pre-selection repertoire. This is the immuneACCESS table as TCRdb keeps it, with only in-frame sequences that have V and J called. A part of the clones is gone; compared with another copy, unresolved V genes explain less than half, and the rest is unexplained. V and J calls and clone size come straight from that table; D and trimming were deduced from the DNA. This sample has under 500,000 clones in its table, and around 28% of those were observed once. The leading ten clones occupy 0.05% to 0.065% of the sample.

A single peripheral blood draw of about 116 mL on average was collected from each donor into heparinised tubes. Using a panel that included CD45RO, CCR7, CD25, CD127, CD95 and CD27, naive, central memory, regulatory and stem cell-like memory CD4+ T cells were sorted on a BD FACSAria II. A purity above 95% was achieved for all sorted populations. PBMCs were isolated right away by Lymphoprep density gradient centrifugation and were stained directly, without culture. So that batch effects would be minimized, each experiment stained and sorted samples in pairs, pairing one healthy donor with one patient.

The rearranged chain carries TRBV18 and TRBJ2-1; 8 nucleotides in the junction match TRBD1. The sequencing input was naive CD4+ T cells from blood. The cell subset or site label here, explained by the study, means: true naive CD4+ T cells. The clonotype originates from a man in his late teens or twenties in good health. The DNA sequence is as follows: TGTGCCAGCTCCCTCCAGGGGGCCCCACCCCTTAGCTCCTACAATGAGCAGTTCTTC. Translation gives CASSLQGAPPLSSYNEQFF.